This entry is about one T cell receptor beta chain. Its specificity is unknown. V lost 2 bases and J lost 0; bases outside the gene matches: 16. This CDR3 contains 21 residues. Germline V gene sequence: CDR1 MNHEY, CDR2 SVGAGI. Treatment given: approximately nine-day PBMC culture with coronavirus spike peptide pools or control peptides (ViraFEST assay). First, ViraFEST expanded antigen-specific T cells with peptide pools, and next it sequenced the TCRs. The sample is drawn from a study of vaccination and CD4 T cells after COVID-19. Across the whole study: SARS-CoV-2 PCR on nasal swabs had been positive for the convalescent patients; several were mild and one was severe. A CEFX pool, an HIV-1 Nef pool, or no peptide went to control cultures. Study-wide findings and caveats: Looking at convalescent patients, a median around 84% of reactive clones were present only post-vaccination.

The Oncomine TCR Beta short-read assay generated sequence data from the DNA of cultured CD4+ T cells. MiXCR, applied by TCRdb to the PCR reads, yields one record per CDR3 protein. This sample yields about 15,000 distinct CDR3 sequences, of which roughly 50% are seen a single time; 11% to 15% belongs to the top ten. This chain connects TRBV6-5 to TRBJ2-7; 13 nucleotides line up with TRBD2. The specimen sequenced was CD4+ T cells from blood, cultured in vitro. This receptor was identified in a human donor who had recovered from COVID-19. The CDR3 loop reads CASSYPPGRTSGSPSSYEQYF. The DNA of the CDR3 is TGTGCCAGCAGTTACCCCCCCGGCAGGACTAGCGGGAGTCCGAGCTCCTACGAGCAGTACTTC.